This is a list of T cell receptor beta chains from one sample in a study of shared clonotypes between healthy human individuals. Generated by immunoSEQ multiplex PCR, the TCRdb table keeps only in-frame clones and is missing some. The repertoire consists of more than 400,000 clones, with more than 95% occurring once and the leading ten covering 0.055% to 0.075%. The sample comprised naive CD4+ T cells sorted from blood. These receptors all come from a woman in her twenties or thirties in good health. CDR3s include the opening cysteine and the closing phenylalanine or tryptophan. The D gene is left open where the match is weak. Expanded clones get a size class; other rows say once, few or many, or leave the size out.

clone_size	d_call	j_call	v_call	cdr3_aa	cdr3_nt
NA	NA	TRBJ2-2	TRBV5-5	CASSSGPPDTGELFF	TGTGCCAGCAGCTCCGGACCACCGGACACCGGGGAGCTGTTTTTT
NA	NA	TRBJ2-7	TRBV5-5	CASSFRDEQYF	TGTGCCAGCAGCTTCAGGGACGAGCAGTACTTC
NA	NA	TRBJ2-3	TRBV7-2	CASSLADTQYF	TGTGCCAGCAGCTTAGCAGATACGCAGTATTTT
once	NA	TRBJ2-7	TRBV11-2	CASRKQGGDEQYF	TGTGCCAGCAGGAAACAGGGTGGGGACGAGCAGTACTTC
NA	TRBD2	TRBJ2-1	TRBV7-6	CASSLSGSTYNEQFF	TGTGCCAGCAGTCTTAGCGGGAGCACCTACAATGAGCAGTTCTTC
NA	TRBD1	TRBJ2-5	TRBV5-8	CASSMYRGRETQYF	TGTGCCAGCTCAATGTACAGGGGACGGGAGACCCAGTACTTC
NA	TRBD1	TRBJ2-3	TRBV25-1	CASSERQGPRGTDTQYF	TGTGCCAGCAGTGAACGACAGGGACCGAGAGGCACAGATACGCAGTATTTT
once	TRBD1	TRBJ2-7	TRBV6-5	CASSPRQGYIYEQYF	TGTGCCAGCAGTCCCCGACAGGGGTATATCTACGAGCAGTACTTC
NA	NA	TRBJ2-7	TRBV27	CASSFLPRGYEQYF	TGTGCCAGCAGTTTCCTCCCTAGGGGCTACGAGCAGTACTTC
NA	NA	TRBJ1-4	TRBV28	CASNRGDGNEKLFF	TGTGCCAGCAACAGAGGGGATGGTAATGAAAAACTGTTTTTT
NA	NA	TRBJ2-7	TRBV11-2	CASSFGRDSYEQYF	TGTGCCAGCAGCTTCGGCAGGGACTCCTACGAGCAGTACTTC
NA	NA	TRBJ1-1	TRBV28	CASNLSGGWRSTEAFF	TGTGCCAGCAATCTATCGGGAGGGTGGAGGAGCACTGAAGCTTTCTTT
NA	NA	TRBJ2-3	TRBV4-1	CASSQPRRDSATDTQYF	TGCGCCAGCAGCCAGCCCCGGCGGGATAGCGCAACAGATACGCAGTATTTT
NA	NA	TRBJ1-2	TRBV28	CASSLRNYGYTF	TGTGCCAGCAGTTTACGGAACTATGGCTACACCTTC
NA	TRBD2	TRBJ2-2	TRBV11-2	CATSGTSGRARTGELFF	TGTGCCACCTCCGGGACTAGCGGGAGGGCCAGAACCGGGGAGCTGTTTTTT
NA	TRBD2	TRBJ2-7	TRBV28	CASSLTSGRGEQYF	TGTGCCAGCAGTTTAACTAGCGGACGCGGCGAGCAGTACTTC
NA	NA	TRBJ2-1	TRBV19	CATWDATNEQFF	TGTGCCACCTGGGACGCCACCAATGAGCAGTTCTTC
NA	NA	TRBJ1-3	TRBV20-1	CSARTQNTIYF	TGCAGTGCTAGGACCCAAAACACCATATATTTT
NA	NA	TRBJ1-4	TRBV6-1	CASSLPSGTNEKLFF	TGTGCCAGCAGTCTCCCCTCTGGAACTAATGAAAAACTGTTTTTT
NA	NA	TRBJ2-2	TRBV11-2	CASSSLAGLGELFF	TGTGCCAGCAGCTCATTGGCGGGGTTGGGGGAGCTGTTTTTT
NA	TRBD2	TRBJ2-5	TRBV10-1	CASSESKRGGETQYF	TGCGCCAGCAGTGAGTCGAAGAGGGGAGGGGAGACCCAGTACTTC
NA	NA	TRBJ2-5	TRBV28	CASSFSFQETQYF	TGTGCCAGCAGTTTTTCGTTTCAAGAGACCCAGTACTTC
few	NA	TRBJ1-4	TRBV4-1	CASSQVGEKLFF	TGCGCCAGCAGCCAAGTAGGTGAAAAACTGTTTTTT
NA	NA	TRBJ1-2	TRBV4-1	CASSQAGSTNYGYTF	TGCGCCAGCAGCCAAGCAGGGTCGACTAACTATGGCTACACCTTC
NA	TRBD1	TRBJ1-1	TRBV5-1	CASSLVSRGGNTEAFF	TGCGCCAGCAGCTTGGTCTCCAGGGGGGGAAACACTGAAGCTTTCTTT
once	NA	TRBJ2-1	TRBV11-1	CASSPRRSNEQFF	TGTGCCAGCAGCCCCCGGCGGTCCAATGAGCAGTTCTTC
NA	NA	TRBJ2-7	TRBV28	CASSLATAASYEQYF	TGTGCCAGCAGTCTAGCGACAGCAGCCTCCTACGAGCAGTACTTC